These T cell receptor beta chains were read from a single sample in a study of graft-versus-host responses after intestinal transplantation. The antigens of these receptors remain unknown. TCRdb keeps only in-frame clones here, not all; method: immunoSEQ multiplex PCR. The sample holds around 88,000 clones, 83% seen once. Sequenced material: unstimulated CD8+ T cells sorted from spleen or lymph node cells, taken before intestinal transplant. The receptors were gathered from a human donor who received an intestinal transplant. CDR3s include the opening cysteine and the closing phenylalanine or tryptophan. A D gene is named only where the DNA matches it firmly. A row's size may be missing; if present it is once, few, many or a size class.

CDR3 length	V gene	clone size	D gene	J gene	CDR3 protein	CDR3 DNA
16	TRBV2	NA	NA	TRBJ2-5	CASSYQRDRIQETQYF	TGTGCCAGCAGTTACCAGCGGGACAGGATTCAAGAGACCCAGTACTTC
13	TRBV5-1	once	NA	TRBJ2-7	CASSFTSTYEQYF	TGCGCCAGCAGCTTCACCAGTACCTACGAGCAGTACTTC
14	TRBV2	NA	TRBD1	TRBJ2-7	CASRQGALSYEQYF	TGTGCCAGCCGGCAGGGGGCGCTCAGCTACGAGCAGTACTTC
14	TRBV27	NA	TRBD1	TRBJ1-1	CASSIQQGSLEAFF	TGTGCCAGCAGTATCCAACAGGGGTCCCTTGAAGCTTTCTTT
13	TRBV4-3	NA	NA	TRBJ1-2	CASSGAGPYGYTF	TGCGCCAGCAGTGGGGCAGGGCCCTATGGCTACACCTTC
13	TRBV10-2	few	NA	TRBJ1-1	CASTLGGNTEAFF	TGCGCCAGCACCTTAGGGGGGAACACTGAAGCTTTCTTT
14	TRBV5-5	NA	TRBD1	TRBJ2-7	CASSFRTGGNEQYF	TGTGCCAGCAGCTTTCGGACAGGGGGGAACGAGCAGTACTTC
15	TRBV27	NA	NA	TRBJ2-1	CASSLLGPGPGEQFF	TGTGCCAGCAGTTTATTGGGGCCGGGGCCTGGTGAGCAGTTCTTC
13	TRBV7-6	NA	NA	TRBJ2-7	CASSFSFSYEQYF	TGTGCCAGCAGCTTCAGTTTCTCCTACGAGCAGTACTTC
16	TRBV29-1	NA	TRBD2	TRBJ2-3	CSVAARTGGRADTQYF	TGCAGCGTGGCAGCCCGCACGGGGGGACGTGCAGATACGCAGTATTTT
15	TRBV4-1	once	TRBD2	TRBJ2-1	CASSLLAGGTYEQFF	TGCGCCAGCAGCCTGCTAGCGGGGGGGACCTATGAGCAGTTCTTC
15	TRBV29-1	few	NA	TRBJ1-1	CSVERAGQPNTEAFF	TGCAGCGTTGAAAGGGCGGGGCAGCCAAACACTGAAGCTTTCTTT
14	TRBV28	NA	TRBD1	TRBJ1-1	CASSLSRGLAEAFF	TGTGCCAGCAGTTTATCTAGGGGGCTTGCTGAAGCTTTCTTT
15	TRBV14	NA	NA	TRBJ1-2	CASSQIHRDSYGYTF	TGTGCCAGCAGCCAGATCCACAGGGATTCGTATGGCTACACCTTC
15	TRBV6-5	NA	NA	TRBJ1-5	CASSYLTGENQPQHF	TGTGCCAGCAGTTACTTGACGGGAGAGAATCAGCCCCAGCATTTT
13	TRBV6-6	few	NA	TRBJ1-2	CASSSPKQGGYTF	TGTGCCAGCAGTTCCCCAAAACAGGGCGGCTACACCTTC
12	TRBV7-9	NA	NA	TRBJ1-1	CASEGTDTEAFF	TGTGCCAGCGAAGGAACGGACACTGAAGCTTTCTTT
10	TRBV7-2	NA	NA	TRBJ1-2	CASSYGGYTF	TGTGCCAGCAGCTATGGTGGCTACACCTTC
13	TRBV4-1	NA	NA	TRBJ2-7	CASSQSNRIEQYF	TGTGCCAGCAGCCAATCAAACAGGATCGAGCAGTACTTC
16	TRBV9	NA	NA	TRBJ2-5	CASSVEVWTTQETQYF	TGTGCCAGCAGCGTAGAGGTTTGGACGACCCAAGAGACCCAGTACTTC
15	TRBV6-5	NA	TRBD1	TRBJ2-3	CASSYSRGWTDTQYF	TGTGCCAGCAGTTACTCCAGGGGGTGGACAGATACGCAGTATTTT
13	TRBV28	once	NA	TRBJ1-1	CASGFGQKNEAFF	TGTGCCAGCGGTTTTGGGCAGAAGAATGAAGCTTTCTTT
14	TRBV6-5	NA	NA	TRBJ2-1	CASSYGDFYNEQFF	TGTGCCAGCAGTTACGGGGACTTCTACAATGAGCAGTTCTTC
15	TRBV4-1	few	NA	TRBJ2-7	CASSQGSGGTYEQYF	TGCGCCAGCAGCCAAGGCTCGGGCGGAACCTACGAGCAGTACTTC
14	TRBV7-9	once	NA	TRBJ2-5	CASVEGVLQETQYF	TGTGCCAGCGTAGAGGGGGTACTCCAAGAGACCCAGTACTTC
16	TRBV5-6	NA	NA	TRBJ2-1	CASSPWGFLLGNEQFF	TGTGCCAGCAGCCCCTGGGGGTTCTTATTGGGGAATGAGCAGTTCTTC
14	TRBV10-3	NA	TRBD2	TRBJ2-1	CAIRGTSLYNEQFF	TGTGCCATCAGAGGGACTAGCCTTTACAATGAGCAGTTCTTC
12	TRBV5-1	NA	NA	TRBJ1-1	CASSLVKGEAFF	TGCGCCAGCAGCTTGGTAAAGGGGGAAGCTTTCTTT
13	TRBV27	NA	NA	TRBJ2-7	CASSLRRPYEQYF	TGTGCCAGCAGTTTACGCAGACCCTACGAGCAGTACTTC
15	TRBV6-7	NA	NA	TRBJ2-1	CASRNRDGSYNEQFF	TGTGCCAGCAGGAACCGGGACGGGAGCTACAATGAGCAGTTCTTC
17	TRBV12-2	NA	NA	TRBJ2-7	CASRAFMMGVNSYEQYF	TGTGCAAGTCGCGCTTTTATGATGGGGGTGAACTCCTACGAGCAGTACTTC
16	TRBV6-6	few	NA	TRBJ1-2	CASSYTRVALNYGYTF	TGTGCCAGCAGTTACACCAGGGTAGCCCTAAACTATGGCTACACCTTC
16	TRBV6-4	NA	TRBD2	TRBJ2-1	CASSDSERGDHNEQFF	TGTGCCAGCAGTGACTCGGAGCGGGGGGACCACAATGAGCAGTTCTTC
15	TRBV7-3	few	NA	TRBJ2-3	CASSLRGVRTDTQYF	TGTGCCAGCAGCTTACGGGGCGTACGTACAGATACGCAGTATTTT
18	TRBV7-9	NA	NA	TRBJ1-6	CASSLDLGPLGNLSPLHF	TGTGCCAGCAGCTTAGATTTGGGCCCCCTCGGCAATTTATCACCCCTCCACTTT
16	TRBV30	NA	NA	TRBJ1-3	CAWSVRIPSSGNTIYF	TGTGCCTGGAGTGTAAGGATCCCGAGCTCTGGAAACACCATATATTTT
14	TRBV19	once	NA	TRBJ2-7	CASSNIVESYEQYF	TGTGCCAGTAGTAATATTGTGGAGTCCTACGAGCAGTACTTC
14	TRBV10-2	NA	NA	TRBJ2-1	CASKEGASYNEQFF	TGCGCCAGCAAGGAGGGGGCTTCCTACAATGAGCAGTTCTTC
14	TRBV5-6	NA	TRBD1	TRBJ1-6	CASRPGQGNSPLHF	TGTGCCAGCAGGCCGGGACAGGGCAACTCACCCCTCCACTTT